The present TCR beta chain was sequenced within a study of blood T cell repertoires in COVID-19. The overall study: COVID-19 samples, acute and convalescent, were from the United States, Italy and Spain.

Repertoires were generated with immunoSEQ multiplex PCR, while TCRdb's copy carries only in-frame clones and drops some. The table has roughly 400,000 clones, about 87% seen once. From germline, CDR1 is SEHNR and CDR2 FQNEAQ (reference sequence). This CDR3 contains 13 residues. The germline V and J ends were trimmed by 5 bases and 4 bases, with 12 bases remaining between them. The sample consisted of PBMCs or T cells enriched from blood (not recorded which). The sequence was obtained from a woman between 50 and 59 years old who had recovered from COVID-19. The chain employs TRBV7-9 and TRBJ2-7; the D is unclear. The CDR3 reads CASSLRDGYEQYF. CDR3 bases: TGTGCCAGCAGCCTCCGCGACGGGTACGAGCAGTACTTC. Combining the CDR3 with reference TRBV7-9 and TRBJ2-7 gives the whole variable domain DTGVSQNPRHKITKRGQNVTFRCDPISEHNRLYWYRQTLGQGPEFLTYFQNEAQLEKSRLLSDRFSAERPKGSFSTLEIQRTEQGDSAMYLCASSLRDGYEQYFGPGTRLTVT.